The clone carrying this TCR beta chain was observed a few times. What it recognizes is unknown. The time point here: sample taken at primary tumor resection. Tumor, nontumor lung or frozen PBMC supplied whole RNA, sequenced without sorting. The donors comprised about 70 untreated early-stage non-small cell lung cancer patients. TCRdb processed the 5' RACE reads anew with MiXCR; each CDR3 protein has one entry. Of about 45,000 distinct CDR3 sequences listed, about an eighth were seen once; the top ten hold around 42%. The data were taken from a study of spatial heterogeneity in lung cancer. For the study at large: The study observed each unique TCR and UMI combination more than ten times on average in raw reads. Whole-study results and caveats: In blood, ubiquitous expanded tumor TCRs appeared more at resection than follow-up.

Trimming left V 6 bases short and J 5 bases short, with 14 bases between. Germline V CDR1 and CDR2: SNHLY, FYNNEI. This CDR3 has 14 amino acids. The specimen comprised PBMCs, sampled at surgery. The TCR originated in a female donor with early-stage non-small cell lung cancer. The rearrangement uses TRBV2 and TRBJ2-4, with D possibly being TRBD2 (5 bases). CDR3 sequence: CASSLGGPQNIQYF. The CDR3 bases are TGTGCCAGCAGCCTAGGAGGACCCCAAAACATTCAGTACTTC.